This T cell receptor beta chain originates from a study of T cells in Graves' hyperthyroidism and ophthalmopathy (dated by TCRdb to about 2019). Study-wide context: Peripheral blood was sampled at the time of initial diagnosis, prior to any treatment. A discovery cohort of roughly 100 patients, roughly 40 with Graves' ophthalmopathy and more than 55 with stable Graves' hyperthyroidism, was used to find distinguishing TCR V-J signatures. Prospective prediction of ophthalmopathy was tested in an independent validation cohort of approximately 19 hyperthyroidism patients and 15 to 17 patients who later progressed to ophthalmopathy. The 100 discovery patients were divided at random into training and test sets in a 7:3 ratio. Thyroid tissue and blood T-cell repertoires from six or seven Graves' hyperthyroidism patients were also compared in the study. Once sampling was done, hyperthyroidism patients were given methimazole at a starting dose of 30 mg daily, whereas ophthalmopathy patients were given high-dose intravenous methylprednisolone. The paper reports TCR Vbeta CDR3 sequencing of roughly 140 peripheral blood samples: under 45 ophthalmopathy, under 80 hyperthyroidism and around 17 progressor patients. The investigation overall reported the following: Most expanded thyroid clonotypes (frequency above 0.001) were also detected in blood, suggesting blood repertoires may reflect thyroid immune responses. A model built on a 13 V-J signature distinguished ophthalmopathy from stable hyperthyroidism, reaching about 88% sensitivity and approximately 83% specificity in cross-validation and 80%/75% in testing. Sample size was not statistically predetermined, and investigators were not blinded to group allocation. In validation, progression to ophthalmopathy was predicted by the model with around 71% sensitivity and roughly 72% specificity, a median of approximately 6.5 months before onset.

Remarks on this clonotype: What antigen it recognizes has not been identified. A read error may produce the germline difference seen at one junction end.

TCR beta CDR3 regions were amplified from RNA transcripts. A first-round RT-PCR of the TCR CDR3 used the HTBI primer set with the Qiagen OneStep RT-PCR kit. A second multiplex PCR round built the libraries, followed by size selection and purification. The libraries were sequenced on an Illumina HiSeq2000 using paired-end 100 bp reads. From the authors' description of their analysis: SOAPnuke was used to process the raw data, throwing out any read that contained adapters or uncalled bases, had a mean Phred below 15, or lacked an exact constant-primer or identifier match. COPE v1.2.5 was used to merge high-quality paired reads, and clonotypes were defined as unique nucleotide sequences. Clonotypes were aligned to IMGT TRBV, TRBD and TRBJ reference segments using MiTCR v1.1. Analysis was restricted to V-J combinations with a frequency above 0.0001, which covered roughly 99% of repertoires. The TCS score was defined as F50 (clonal expansion) divided by E x V (chaos), with BLOSUM62-based TCRdist calculated between CDR3 peptides within each V-J. Welch's t-statistics and random forest reduced around 550 V-J features to about 12, which were used in a naive Bayes classifier (R e1071). The raw public reads went through TCRdb reprocessing: fastp at Q25, MiXCR clone calling, in-frame beta chains kept. Under each unique CDR3 protein, matching rows form one entry showing the most common genes and DNA. These V and J calls rely on TCRdb rather than the paper's analysis. The sample records fewer than 450,000 distinct CDR3 sequences, about a sixth of which are singletons. The top ten clonotypes cover more than 30% of the sample.

Hyperthyroidism patients were aged 18 to 65 years and newly diagnosed, with disease duration of less than 2 months. Exclusion was applied to patients with uncontrolled infections, other autoimmune diseases, pregnancy or lactation. Diagnoses were based on clinical symptoms, serum thyroxine and TRAb, thyroid ultrasound and orbital computed tomography. For progressor patients, blood was drawn at the first diagnosis of hyperthyroidism, before any ophthalmopathy symptoms had appeared. PBMCs were isolated from about 10 ml of fresh peripheral blood by Ficoll-Paque density gradient centrifugation. Progressor patients were first diagnosed with Graves' hyperthyroidism and then developed ophthalmopathy during follow-up. Trizol reagent was used to extract total RNA, and RNA quality was then checked on an Agilent 2100 Bioanalyzer. The CDR3 runs 15 amino acids, cysteine and phenylalanine included. Of all the DNA, just the CDR3 is kept, 45 bases in frame from base 1. The germline V gene (reference sequence) provides CDR1 SEHNR and CDR2 FQNEAQ.

This clonotype was obtained from a woman aged 30 to 39 with Graves' hyperthyroidism that later progressed to Graves' ophthalmopathy. The rearranged segments are TRBV7-9 and TRBJ2-1; 9 middle bases align to TRBD1. The DNA end is a closer match to TRBJ2-7, so the J assignment may be wrong. Material for sequencing was blood. The sequence in DNA is TGTGCAAGCAGCCGGACAGGGGATCCCTACAATGAGCAGTACTTC. Its protein product is CASSRTGDPYNEQYF.